These 4 T cell receptor beta chains were all obtained from the same sample, sequenced in a study of cytomegalovirus exposure and HLA in healthy donors. Use of 60 Vbeta and 13 Jbeta primers characterized the PCR. Data came from immunoSEQ multiplex PCR; TCRdb stores just in-frame clones and leaves some out. Among 150,000 to 180,000 clones, 70% to 80% were seen once, and the ten largest hold 9.5% to 15%. Specimen: PBMCs. The receptors were gathered from a man aged 25 to 40 in good health and CMV-seropositive.

J is TRBJ1-3 and V is TRBV28, with D unresolved. This CDR3 has 12 residues. V lost 8 bases to trimming and J lost 0 bases, with 5 bases between them. CDR1 and CDR2 (germline): MDHEN, SYDVKM. CDR3 residues: CASLSSGNTIYF. The DNA of the CDR3 is TGTGCCAGCCTCAGCTCTGGAAACACCATATATTTT.

V usage is TRBV5-5 and J usage is TRBJ1-1, with D maybe TRBD1 (5 bases). V was trimmed by 2 bases and J by 11 bases, leaving 22 bases between them. CDR3 length: 15 residues. Germline-derived CDR1 and CDR2 are SGHKS and YYEKEE (reference sequence). CDR3 nucleotides: TGTGCCAGCAGCTTCAGGTCGGGCGGGGCCTTTGGGGCTTTCTTT. This gives the protein CASSFRSGGAFGAFF.

The V gene is TRBV2, the J gene TRBJ2-7; maybe TRBD1 (5 bases). This CDR3 is built from 15 residues. V lost 5 bases and J 3 bases, leaving 17 bases between the germline ends. Germline assignment: CDR1 SNHLY and CDR2 FYNNEI. The CDR3 loop reads CASSRPRSDSYEQYF. CDR3 in DNA: TGTGCCAGCAGTCGTCCCCGGAGTGACAGCTACGAGCAGTACTTC.

CDR3 in DNA: TGTGCCAGCAGTATTAGCTACGAGCAGTACTTC. This codes for CASSISYEQYF. The V and J genes are TRBV28 and TRBJ2-7; D gene uncertain. V was pared by 5 bases and J by 3 bases, with 5 bases between. The germline gives CDR1 MDHEN, CDR2 SYDVKM. This CDR3 has 11 residues.